These 17 T cell receptor beta chains were sequenced from one sample in a study of T cell responses to AZD1222 COVID-19 vaccine. Clones were read by immunoSEQ multiplex PCR, and TCRdb kept only the in-frame ones, dropping some. The data contain roughly 110,000 clones, about 90% of them singletons. The input for sequencing was peripheral blood, taken on day 0 of AZD1222 vaccination. The receptors shown here come from an adult in good health.

The chain links TRBV7-9 to TRBJ1-6; D remains unclear. This CDR3 contains 14 residues. Deletions cut 0 bases from V and 7 bases from J, with 7 bases between. Germline V lookup: CDR1 SEHNR, CDR2 FQNEAQ (reference sequence). DNA of the CDR3: TGTGCCAGCAGCTTAGCGGTCATGAATTCACCCCTCCACTTT. Encoded protein: CASSLAVMNSPLHF. Variable domain in full (rest from reference TRBV7-9 and TRBJ1-6): DTGVSQNPRHKITKRGQNVTFRCDPISEHNRLYWYRQTLGQGPEFLTYFQNEAQLEKSRLLSDRFSAERPKGSFSTLEIQRTEQGDSAMYLCASSLAVMNSPLHFGNGTRLTVT.

This chain joins TRBV18 and TRBJ1-5, with D perhaps matching TRBD1 (5 bases). Germline V CDR1 and CDR2: KGHSH, LQKENI. The CDR3 is 15 amino acids. Trimming cost V 3 bases and J 2 bases, with 11 bases left between them. CDR3 bases: TGTGCCAGCTCACCGACAGCCGAAGGCAATCAGCCCCAGCATTTT. Amino acid sequence: CASSPTAEGNQPQHF. The variable domain in full, with the rest retrieved from reference TRBV18 and TRBJ1-5, is NAGVMQNPRHLVRRRGQEARLRCSPMKGHSHVYWYRQLPEEGLKFMVYLQKENIIDESGMPKERFSAEFPKEGPSILRIQQVVRGDSAAYFCASSPTAEGNQPQHFGDGTRLSIL.

The gene calls are TRBV28 and TRBJ2-5, with 10 bases identical to TRBD1. After removal of 6 bases from V and 5 bases from J, the junction contained 3 bases not matched to a gene. The CDR3 runs to 13 residues. Germline CDR1 is MDHEN and CDR2 is SYDVKM. The CDR3 region has the DNA TGTGCCAGCAGCACGGACAGGGGGGAGACCCAGTACTTC. Translated, it gives CASSTDRGETQYF.

The chain joins TRBV7-2 to TRBJ1-3; D is unclear. The CDR3 sequence is 15 residues long. CDR1 is SGHTA and CDR2 is FQGNSA in the germline V gene. The ends were cut back, 5 bases at V and 4 bases at J, with 15 bases in the middle. CDR3 sequence: CASSLDGVPGNTIYF. The CDR3 DNA follows: TGTGCCAGCAGCCTTGACGGGGTCCCAGGAAACACCATATATTTT.

This chain uses TRBV6-2 or TRBV6-3 with TRBJ1-5, with TRBD1 as a possible D gene (5 bases). The CDR3 is 14 residues long. The V and J ends lost 6 bases and 7 bases respectively, with 16 bases between them. Per germline, CDR1 MNHEY and CDR2 SVGEGT. In DNA form, the CDR3 reads TGTGCCAGCAGCCAACTAGGGGACGGGCAGCCCCAGCATTTT. This gives the protein CASSQLGDGQPQHF.

V gene TRBV29-1 combines with J gene TRBJ2-1, with 10 bases fitting TRBD2. V was pared by 8 bases and J by 3 bases, with 10 bases of the junction left unmatched. Germline loops: CDR1 SQVTM, CDR2 ANQGSEA. This CDR3 has 15 residues. The CDR3 DNA reads as TGCAGCCCTAAGGGGCTAGCGGGAGTCTACAATGAGCAGTTCTTC. It encodes CSPKGLAGVYNEQFF.

This clone was seen only once. The rearrangement uses TRBV15 and TRBJ2-1; no firm D call. Trimming stripped 0 bases from V and 2 bases from J, with 14 bases between. This CDR3 has 17 amino acids. CDR1 LNHNV and CDR2 YYDKDF come from the germline V gene (reference sequence). CDR3 coding DNA: TGTGCCACCAGCAGAGATGCAGGCACCAGCCCCTACAATGAGCAGTTCTTC. This encodes CATSRDAGTSPYNEQFF.

The chain is built from TRBV30 and TRBJ2-1; 8 bases fit TRBD1. CDR1 and CDR2 (germline): GTSNPN, SVGIG (reference sequence). With 7 bases clipped from V and 7 bases from J, the junction kept 6 bases outside the gene matches. This CDR3 is 12 amino acids long. For the CDR3, the DNA is TGTGCCTCGACAGGGGCCGGGAATGAGCAGTTCTTC. Translated, it gives CASTGAGNEQFF.

The rearrangement links TRBV7-2 to TRBJ1-2; 8 bases fit TRBD1. The germline gives CDR1 SGHTA, CDR2 FQGNSA. V dropped 5 bases and J dropped 4; count of bases not matched to a gene: 12. This CDR3 contains 16 residues. For the CDR3, the DNA is TGTGCCAGCAGCCTAAGGACAGGGTCTAGCCTCTATGGCTACACCTTC. Translated, it gives CASSLRTGSSLYGYTF.

This chain uses TRBV10-3 with TRBJ2-1; D is unclear. This CDR3 comprises 12 residues. Trimming cost V 4 bases and J 9 bases, with 10 bases left between them. Germline V gives CDR1 ENHRY, CDR2 SYGVKD. CDR3 bases: TGTGCCATCAGTGCGCTGAGCCGTGAGCAGTTCTTC. Amino acids: CAISALSREQFF.

J is TRBJ1-2 and V is TRBV6-5, with D possibly being TRBD1 (5 bases). V was pared by 2 bases and J by 4 bases, with 17 bases between. The germline V gene has CDR1 MNHEY and CDR2 SVGAGI. This CDR3 has 16 residues. The CDR3 loop reads CASSYLGTGVSYGYTF. CDR3 nucleotides: TGTGCCAGCAGTTACCTCGGTACGGGGGTTAGCTATGGCTACACCTTC.

The chain combines TRBV12-3 or TRBV12-4 with TRBJ1-2; tentative D call: TRBD1 (6 bases). The CDR3 is 13 residues long. The germline V and J ends were trimmed by 7 bases and 4 bases, with 13 bases remaining between them. The CDR3 sequence is CASTPSDSYGYTF. In nucleotides, the CDR3 is TGTGCCAGCACCCCTTCGGACAGCTATGGCTACACCTTC.

The V gene is TRBV7-2, the J gene TRBJ1-2; D is unclear. V was cut by 0 bases and J by 6 bases, with 11 bases left in between. CDR1 and CDR2 (germline): SGHTA, FQGNSA. The CDR3 consists of 14 residues. CDR3 coding DNA: TGTGCCAGCAGCTTAGCGGGAGTCCCGAATGGCTACACCTTC. Translated, it gives CASSLAGVPNGYTF.

The V call is TRBV19, the J call TRBJ2-2; TRBD1 agrees at 9 bases. V shed 4 bases, J shed 5 bases, and the junction held 8 bases outside the gene matches. Germline assignment: CDR1 LNHDA and CDR2 SQIVND (reference sequence). This CDR3 has 16 residues. This chain's CDR3 is CASSTAGTGRTGELFF. The DNA for the CDR3 is TGTGCCAGTAGTACCGCCGGGACAGGGCGAACCGGGGAGCTGTTTTTT.

This chain joins TRBV19 and TRBJ2-1; TRBD2 matches at 10 bases. CDR3 length equals 14 residues. The V segment lost 5 bases and the J segment 5 bases; nucleotides outside the gene matches: 3. Germline V gives CDR1 LNHDA, CDR2 SQIVND (reference sequence). The CDR3 region is CASSRTSGNNEQFF. The CDR3 coding sequence is TGTGCCAGTAGTCGAACTAGCGGGAACAATGAGCAGTTCTTC.

The V and J genes are TRBV3-1 (or the pseudogene TRBV3-2) and TRBJ2-5; D ambiguous. In germline, CDR1 is LGHDT, CDR2 YNNKEL (reference sequence). CDR3 length: 14 amino acids. V was trimmed by 4 bases and J by 2 bases, leaving 11 bases between them. The CDR3 region is CASSPALGQETQYF. The DNA of the CDR3 is TGTGCCAGCAGCCCCGCACTGGGACAAGAGACCCAGTACTTC.

This clone was observed once. The J gene is TRBJ2-2, the V gene TRBV4-3, with 7 bases aligning to TRBD2. The CDR3 covers 17 residues. Per the germline V gene, CDR1 is LGHNA and CDR2 is YSLEER. The J segment lost 6 bases and the V segment lost 0 bases, leaving 10 bases of the junction unmatched. CDR3 bases: TGCGCCAGCAGCCAAGATAGGACTAGATCCCTGGCCGGGGAGCTGTTTTTT. It translates to CASSQDRTRSLAGELFF.